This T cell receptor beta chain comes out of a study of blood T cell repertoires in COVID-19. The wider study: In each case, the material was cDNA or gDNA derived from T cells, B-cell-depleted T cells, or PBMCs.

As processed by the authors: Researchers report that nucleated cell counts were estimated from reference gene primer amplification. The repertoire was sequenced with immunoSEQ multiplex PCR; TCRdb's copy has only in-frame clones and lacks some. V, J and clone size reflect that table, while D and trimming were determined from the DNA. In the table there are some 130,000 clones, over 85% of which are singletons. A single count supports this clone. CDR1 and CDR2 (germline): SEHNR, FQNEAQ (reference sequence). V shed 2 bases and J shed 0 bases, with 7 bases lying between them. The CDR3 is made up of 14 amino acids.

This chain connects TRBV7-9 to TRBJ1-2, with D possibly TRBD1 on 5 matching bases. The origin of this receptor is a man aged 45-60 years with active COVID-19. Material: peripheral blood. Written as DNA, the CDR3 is TGTGCCAGCAGCTTAACAGGAGCTAACTATGGCTACACCTTC. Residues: CASSLTGANYGYTF.